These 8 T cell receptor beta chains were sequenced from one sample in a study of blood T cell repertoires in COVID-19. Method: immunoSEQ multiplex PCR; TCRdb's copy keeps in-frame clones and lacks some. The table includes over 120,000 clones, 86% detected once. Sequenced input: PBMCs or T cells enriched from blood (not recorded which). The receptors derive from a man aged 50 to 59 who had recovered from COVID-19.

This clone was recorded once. The CDR3 region is CASSYQGGQETQYF. CDR3 coding DNA: TGTGCCAGCAGTTACCAAGGGGGCCAAGAGACCCAGTACTTC. The rearrangement links TRBV6-5 to TRBJ2-5; TRBD1 is a possible D gene (6 bases). V was trimmed by 2 bases and J by 1 base, leaving 8 bases between them. The CDR3 extends over 14 amino acids. Germline-derived CDR1 and CDR2 are MNHEY and SVGAGI.

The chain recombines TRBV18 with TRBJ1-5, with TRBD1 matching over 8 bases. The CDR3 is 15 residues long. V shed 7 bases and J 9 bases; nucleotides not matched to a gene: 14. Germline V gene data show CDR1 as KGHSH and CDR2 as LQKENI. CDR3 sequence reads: CASLRTGTRVVPQHF. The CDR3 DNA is TGTGCCAGCTTACGGACAGGGACGCGGGTTGTGCCCCAGCATTTT.

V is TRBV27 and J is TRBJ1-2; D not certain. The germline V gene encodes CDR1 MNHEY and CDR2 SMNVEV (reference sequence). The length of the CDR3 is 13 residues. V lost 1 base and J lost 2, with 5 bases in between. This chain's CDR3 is CASSLYSNYGYTF. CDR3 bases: TGTGCCAGCAGTTTATACAGCAACTATGGCTACACCTTC.

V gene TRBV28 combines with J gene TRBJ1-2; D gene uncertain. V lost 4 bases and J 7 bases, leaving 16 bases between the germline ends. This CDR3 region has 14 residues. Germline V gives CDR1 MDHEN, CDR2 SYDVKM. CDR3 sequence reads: CASSSRRQFFGYTF. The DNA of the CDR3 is TGTGCCAGCAGTTCTCGGAGGCAGTTCTTTGGCTACACCTTC.

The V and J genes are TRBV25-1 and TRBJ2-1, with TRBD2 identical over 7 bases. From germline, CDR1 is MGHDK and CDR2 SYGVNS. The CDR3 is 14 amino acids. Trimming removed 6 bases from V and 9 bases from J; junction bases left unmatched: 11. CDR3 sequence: CASRGRGRTGEQFF. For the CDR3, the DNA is TGTGCCAGCAGGGGGAGGGGACGAACGGGTGAGCAGTTCTTC.

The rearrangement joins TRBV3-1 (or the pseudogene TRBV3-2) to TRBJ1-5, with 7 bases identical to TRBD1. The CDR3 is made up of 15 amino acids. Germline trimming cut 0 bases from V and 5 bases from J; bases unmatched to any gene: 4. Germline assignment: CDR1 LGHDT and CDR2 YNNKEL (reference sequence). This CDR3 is CASSQEGTEDQPQHF. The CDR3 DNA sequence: TGTGCCAGCAGCCAAGAAGGGACAGAAGATCAGCCCCAGCATTTT.

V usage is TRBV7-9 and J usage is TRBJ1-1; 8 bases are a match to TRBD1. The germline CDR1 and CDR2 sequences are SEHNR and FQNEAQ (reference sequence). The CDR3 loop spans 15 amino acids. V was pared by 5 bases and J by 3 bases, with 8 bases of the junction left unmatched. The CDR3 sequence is CASSTDRGVDTEAFF. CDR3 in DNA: TGTGCCAGCAGCACAGACAGGGGCGTTGACACTGAAGCTTTCTTT.

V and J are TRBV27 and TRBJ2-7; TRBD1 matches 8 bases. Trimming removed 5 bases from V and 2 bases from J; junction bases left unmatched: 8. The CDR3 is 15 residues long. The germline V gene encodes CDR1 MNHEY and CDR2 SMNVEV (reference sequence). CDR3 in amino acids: CASSIPTGVPYEQYF. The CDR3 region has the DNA TGTGCCAGCAGTATCCCGACAGGGGTCCCCTACGAGCAGTACTTC.